The clone carrying this TCR beta chain has just a few counts. Antigen unknown. This record comes from a study of healthy donors' naive CD4 and CD8 T cells. Study-level background: Donors spanned ages 20-25, 40-50 and 60-70 years, half female. A new alpha primer set targeted every functional IMGT alpha variant. Study-level points and caveats: Possible naive T cell homeostatic proliferation bias remained unaddressed. Roughly 13% of CD4/CD8 propensity variance appeared explained by V, J and CDR3 charge.

TCR libraries were built from about 500 ng of total RNA by linear amplification. MiXCR, applied by TCRdb to the reads, yields one record per CDR3 protein. The table lists about 180,000 distinct CDR3 sequences, about 76% of them singletons. Germline V gene sequence: CDR1 MNHEY, CDR2 SVGEGT. The CDR3 loop spans 14 amino acids. Trimming took 7 bases from V and 1 from J, leaving 14 bases between them. The sequence came from a pool of human donors in good health; the sample pools cells from several healthy donors. Sequencing was performed on naive CD4+ and CD8+ T cells sorted from blood, pooled from several donors. The chain combines TRBV6-2 or TRBV6-3 with TRBJ2-7; D not certain. CDR3 bases: TGTGCCAGCACGGGTTACCTCCATTCCTACGAGCAGTACTTC. Translation: CASTGYLHSYEQYF.